The T cell receptor (beta chain) under discussion was sequenced for a study of blood T cells in healthy people across ages. With a J-beta primer mix and a sample-barcoded 5' primer, a second PCR ran roughly 6 to 11 cycles. TCRdb itself ran the 5' RACE reads through MiXCR, one entry per CDR3 protein. Counted here are about 2 million distinct CDR3 sequences, approximately 50% occurring once; the ten biggest clones make up 2.1%. The CDR3 spans 15 residues. Trimming took off 0 bases at V and 2 bases at J, with 11 bases between the two ends. The germline V gene has CDR1 LGHNA and CDR2 YSLEER. The receptor's source is a woman between 40 and 55 years old in good health. The chain combines TRBV4-3 with TRBJ2-7; no clear D. Sequenced sample: blood. The CDR3 coding sequence is TGCGCCAGCAGCCAAGATCGGTGGGGAACCTACGAGCAGTACTTC. Translated: CASSQDRWGTYEQYF.